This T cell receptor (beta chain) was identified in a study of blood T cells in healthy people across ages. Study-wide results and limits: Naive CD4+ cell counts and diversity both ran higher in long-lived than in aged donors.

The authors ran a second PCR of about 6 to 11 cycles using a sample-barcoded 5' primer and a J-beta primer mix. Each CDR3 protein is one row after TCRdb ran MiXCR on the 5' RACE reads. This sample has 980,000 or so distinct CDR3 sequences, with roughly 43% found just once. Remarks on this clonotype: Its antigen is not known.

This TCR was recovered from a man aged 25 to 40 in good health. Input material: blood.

DNA for the CDR3: TGTGCCAGCAGCGGAGATCCCCACCATAGCAATCAGCCCCAGCATTTT. Its protein product is CASSGDPHHSNQPQHF. The V call is TRBV9, the J call TRBJ1-5; no clear D. Germline loops: CDR1 SGDLS, CDR2 YYNGEE. V gave up 3 bases and J gave up 0 bases, with 13 bases separating them. There are 16 residues in the CDR3.